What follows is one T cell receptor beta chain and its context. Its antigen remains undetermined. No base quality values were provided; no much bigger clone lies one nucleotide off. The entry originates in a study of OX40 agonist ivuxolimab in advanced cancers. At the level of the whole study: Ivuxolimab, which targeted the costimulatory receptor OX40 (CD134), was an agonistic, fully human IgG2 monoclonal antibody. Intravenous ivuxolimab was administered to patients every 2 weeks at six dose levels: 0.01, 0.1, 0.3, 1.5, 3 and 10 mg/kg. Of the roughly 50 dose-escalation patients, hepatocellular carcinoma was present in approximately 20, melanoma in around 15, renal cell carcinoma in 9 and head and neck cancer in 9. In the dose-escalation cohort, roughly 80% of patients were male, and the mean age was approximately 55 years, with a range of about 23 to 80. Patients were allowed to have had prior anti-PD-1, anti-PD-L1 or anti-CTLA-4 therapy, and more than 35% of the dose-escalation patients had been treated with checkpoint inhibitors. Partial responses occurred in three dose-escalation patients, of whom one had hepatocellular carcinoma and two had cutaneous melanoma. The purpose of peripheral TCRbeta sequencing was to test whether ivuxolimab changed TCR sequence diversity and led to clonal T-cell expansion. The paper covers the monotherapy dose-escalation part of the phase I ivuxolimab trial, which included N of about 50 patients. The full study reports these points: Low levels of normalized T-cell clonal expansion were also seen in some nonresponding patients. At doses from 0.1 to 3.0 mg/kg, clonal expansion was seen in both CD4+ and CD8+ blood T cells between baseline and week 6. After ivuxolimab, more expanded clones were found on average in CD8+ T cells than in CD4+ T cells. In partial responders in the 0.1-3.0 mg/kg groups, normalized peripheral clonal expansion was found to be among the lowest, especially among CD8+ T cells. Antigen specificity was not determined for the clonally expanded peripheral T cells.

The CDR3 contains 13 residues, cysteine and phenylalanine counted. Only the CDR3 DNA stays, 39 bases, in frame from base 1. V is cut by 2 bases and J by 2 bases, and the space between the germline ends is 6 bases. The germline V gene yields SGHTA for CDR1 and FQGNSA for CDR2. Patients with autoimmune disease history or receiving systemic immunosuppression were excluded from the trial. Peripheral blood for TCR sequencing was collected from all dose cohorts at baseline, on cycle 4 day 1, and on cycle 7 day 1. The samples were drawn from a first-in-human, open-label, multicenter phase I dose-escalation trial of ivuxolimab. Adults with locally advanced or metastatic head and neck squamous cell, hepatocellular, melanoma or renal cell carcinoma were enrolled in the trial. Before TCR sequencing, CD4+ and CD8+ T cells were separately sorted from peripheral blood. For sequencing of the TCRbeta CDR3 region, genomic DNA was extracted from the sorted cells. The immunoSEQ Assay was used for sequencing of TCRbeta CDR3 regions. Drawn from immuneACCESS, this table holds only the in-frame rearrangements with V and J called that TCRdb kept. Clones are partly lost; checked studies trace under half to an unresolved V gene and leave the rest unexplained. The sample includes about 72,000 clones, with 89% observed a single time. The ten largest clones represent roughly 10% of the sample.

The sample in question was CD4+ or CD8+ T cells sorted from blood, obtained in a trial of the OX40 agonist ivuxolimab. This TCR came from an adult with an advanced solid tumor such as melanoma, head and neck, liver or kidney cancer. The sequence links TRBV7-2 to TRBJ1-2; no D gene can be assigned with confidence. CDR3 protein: CASSLQRNYGYTF. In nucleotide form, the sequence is TGTGCCAGCAGCTTACAACGGAACTATGGCTACACCTTC.